This T cell receptor beta chain was identified during a study of shared T cell receptors in the human thymus. Assay: immunoSEQ multiplex PCR; the TCRdb copy retains only in-frame clones and omits some. In the table there are some 700,000 clones, around 89% of which are singletons. V was shortened by 6 bases and J by 6 bases, with 12 bases between the two germline ends. Germline V CDR1 and CDR2: MNHEY, SMNVEV (reference sequence). The CDR3 totals 12 residues. The data also belong to a second study, concerning human thymus T cells.

This sequence was found in a boy under two years old with a congenital heart defect. This chain uses TRBV27 with TRBJ2-7, with a possible D match to TRBD2 (6 bases). Sequencing was carried out using thymocytes. The CDR3: CASSSGESEQYF. The CDR3 DNA reads as TGTGCCAGCAGCTCGGGGGAGAGCGAGCAGTACTTC.